This T cell receptor beta chain was recorded in a study of neoadjuvant nivolumab and ipilimumab in lung cancer. Study-level findings and limits: Only two of four nivolumab-treated tumors gained richness and clonality by surgery. Blood richness before therapy tracked richness in tumors resected after neoadjuvant therapy. Resected tumors had greater TCR richness and clonality than uninvolved lung.

Profiled with immunoSEQ multiplex PCR; TCRdb holds only in-frame clones, not every one. The table has over 25,000 clones, about 75% seen once; the top ten hold over 15%. V lost 3 bases, J lost 4 bases, and 7 bases stayed unmatched. This CDR3 has 15 residues. Germline loops: CDR1 LGHNA, CDR2 YNFKEQ. A remark on this clone: Its target is unknown.

Source: tumor tissue, taken after neoadjuvant nivolumab, alone or with ipilimumab, at or shortly before surgery. The chain uses TRBV4-2 and TRBJ1-2, with 8 bases aligning to TRBD1. This receptor was obtained from an adult with non-small cell lung cancer. CDR3 amino acids: CASSHTGGGGYGYTF. CDR3 DNA sequence: TGTGCCAGCAGCCACACAGGGGGGGGTGGCTATGGCTACACCTTC.